This T cell receptor (beta chain) was sequenced in a study of identical twins. CDR1 is SGHTA and CDR2 is FQGNSA in the germline V gene. Trimming removed 5 bases at V and 0 bases at J, with 17 bases between. The CDR3 covers 17 residues. TCRdb passed the 5' RACE reads through MiXCR, listing each CDR3 protein once. This sample has hundreds of thousands of distinct CDR3 sequences, with 7.5% found just once. This clonotype has more than one count but fewer than ten. Its antigen is unidentified. General study results and limits: Cross-sectional statistics, not tracking of the same donors, supported the conclusions. When twins shared out-of-frame alpha sequences, those sequences had excess low generation probability.

This sample was also put to use in a study of yellow fever vaccine responses in identical twins.

The sequence was obtained from a woman aged 18-29 years in good health. Input material: CD8+ T cells sorted from blood. V usage is TRBV7-2 and J usage is TRBJ1-5; TRBD1 is a possible D gene (5 bases). CDR3 DNA sequence: TGTGCCAGCAGCCCGCTCCGGGGCACCGATAGCAATCAGCCCCAGCATTTT. Amino acids: CASSPLRGTDSNQPQHF.